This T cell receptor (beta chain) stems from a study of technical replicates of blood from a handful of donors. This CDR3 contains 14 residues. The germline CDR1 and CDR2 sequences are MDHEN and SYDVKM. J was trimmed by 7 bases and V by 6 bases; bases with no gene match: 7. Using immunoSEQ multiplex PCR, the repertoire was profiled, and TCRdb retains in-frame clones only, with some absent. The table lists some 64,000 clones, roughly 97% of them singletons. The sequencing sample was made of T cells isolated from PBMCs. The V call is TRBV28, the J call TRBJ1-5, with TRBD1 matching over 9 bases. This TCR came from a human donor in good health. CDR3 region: CASRYGTGKQPQHF. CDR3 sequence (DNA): TGTGCCAGCAGGTATGGGACAGGGAAACAGCCCCAGCATTTT.